This T cell receptor beta chain comes out of a study of blood T cell repertoires in COVID-19. Study summary: PBMCs, B-cell-depleted T cells, or T cells were the source of the cDNA or gDNA that made up the material.

Assay used: immunoSEQ multiplex PCR; TCRdb lists only in-frame clones, some missing. In the table there are 200,000 to 250,000 clones, around 82% of which are singletons. Trimming cost V 6 bases and J 6 bases, with 14 bases left between them. CDR1 and CDR2 from the germline V gene are MNHEY and SMNVEV (reference sequence). The CDR3 loop spans 13 amino acids. The sample was peripheral blood. The clonotype was recovered from a human donor in a cohort sampled during active COVID-19. This chain links TRBV27 with TRBJ1-2; TRBD1 is a possible D gene (5 bases). CDR3 amino acids: CASSPGGIDGYTF. The DNA of the CDR3 is TGTGCCAGCAGCCCCGGGGGGATAGATGGCTACACCTTC.